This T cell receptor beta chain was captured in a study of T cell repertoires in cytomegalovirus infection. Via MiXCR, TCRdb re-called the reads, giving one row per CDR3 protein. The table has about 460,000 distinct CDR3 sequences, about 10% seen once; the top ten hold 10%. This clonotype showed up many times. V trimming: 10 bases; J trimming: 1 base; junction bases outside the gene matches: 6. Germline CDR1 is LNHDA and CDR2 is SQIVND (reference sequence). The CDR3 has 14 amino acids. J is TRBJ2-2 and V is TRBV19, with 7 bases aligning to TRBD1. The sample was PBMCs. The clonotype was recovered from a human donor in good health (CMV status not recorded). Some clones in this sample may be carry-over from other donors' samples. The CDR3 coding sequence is TGTGCCACCGCCGGGACAGTGAACACCGGGGAGCTGTTTTTT. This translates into CATAGTVNTGELFF.